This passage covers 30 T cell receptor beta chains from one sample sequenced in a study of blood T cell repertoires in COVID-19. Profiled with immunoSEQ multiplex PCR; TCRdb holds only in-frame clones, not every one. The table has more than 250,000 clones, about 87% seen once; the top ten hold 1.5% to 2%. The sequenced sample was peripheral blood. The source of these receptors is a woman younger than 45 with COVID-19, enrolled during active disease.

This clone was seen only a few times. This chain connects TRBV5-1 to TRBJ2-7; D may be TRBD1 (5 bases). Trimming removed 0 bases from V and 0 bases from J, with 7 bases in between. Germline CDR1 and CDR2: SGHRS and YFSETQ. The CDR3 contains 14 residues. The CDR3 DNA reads TGCGCCAGCAGCTTGGGGACAAGCTCCTACGAGCAGTACTTC. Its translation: CASSLGTSSYEQYF.

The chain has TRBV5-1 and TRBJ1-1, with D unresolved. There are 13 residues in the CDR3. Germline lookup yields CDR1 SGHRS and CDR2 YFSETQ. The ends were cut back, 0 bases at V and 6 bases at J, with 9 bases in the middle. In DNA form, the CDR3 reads TGCGCCAGCAGCTTGGATCCAGGATCTGAAGCTTTCTTT. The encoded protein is CASSLDPGSEAFF. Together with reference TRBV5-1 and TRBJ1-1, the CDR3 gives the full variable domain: KAGVTQTPRYLIKTRGQQVTLSCSPISGHRSVSWYQQTPGQGLQFLFEYFSETQRNKGNFPGRFSGRQFSNSRSEMNVSTLELGDSALYLCASSLDPGSEAFFGQGTRLTVV.

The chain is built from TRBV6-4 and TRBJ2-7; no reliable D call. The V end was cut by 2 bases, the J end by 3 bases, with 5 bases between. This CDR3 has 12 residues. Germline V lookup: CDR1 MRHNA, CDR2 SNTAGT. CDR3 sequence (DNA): TGTGCCAGCAGTGACAGCGACTACGAGCAGTACGTC. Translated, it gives CASSDSDYEQYV.

CDR3 DNA: TGTGCCAGCAGCCACTGGACAGGCCCGAACACTGAAGCTTTCTTT. Encoded protein: CASSHWTGPNTEAFF. The V call is TRBV11-3, the J call TRBJ1-1; TRBD1 agrees at 7 bases. The CDR3 has 15 residues. V shed 5 bases, J shed 1 base, and the junction held 7 bases outside the gene matches. Germline V gene lookup returns CDR1 SGHNT and CDR2 YENEEA. The full variable domain, with the rest looked up from reference TRBV11-3 and TRBJ1-1, is EAGVVQSPRYKIIEKKQPVAFWCNPISGHNTLYWYLQNLGQGPELLIRYENEEAVDDSQLPKDRFSAERLKGVDSTLKIQPAELGDSAVYLCASSHWTGPNTEAFFGQGTRLTVV.

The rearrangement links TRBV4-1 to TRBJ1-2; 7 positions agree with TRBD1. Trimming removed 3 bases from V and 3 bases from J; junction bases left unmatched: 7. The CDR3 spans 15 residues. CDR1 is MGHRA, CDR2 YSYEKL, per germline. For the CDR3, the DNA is TGCGCCAGCAGCCAGGTCGGGACAGATTACTATGGCTACACCTTC. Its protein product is CASSQVGTDYYGYTF.

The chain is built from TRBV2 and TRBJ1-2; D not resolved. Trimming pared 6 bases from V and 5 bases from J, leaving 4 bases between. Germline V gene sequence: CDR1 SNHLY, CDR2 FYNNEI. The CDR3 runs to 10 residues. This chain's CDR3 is CASRIYGYTF. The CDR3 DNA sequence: TGTGCCAGCAGAATATATGGCTACACCTTC.

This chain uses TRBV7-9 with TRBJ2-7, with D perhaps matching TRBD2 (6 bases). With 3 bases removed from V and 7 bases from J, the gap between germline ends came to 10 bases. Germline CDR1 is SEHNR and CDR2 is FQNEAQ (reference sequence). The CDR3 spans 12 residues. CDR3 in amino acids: CASSLREAEQYV. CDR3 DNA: TGTGCCAGCAGCTTGAGGGAGGCGGAGCAGTACGTC.

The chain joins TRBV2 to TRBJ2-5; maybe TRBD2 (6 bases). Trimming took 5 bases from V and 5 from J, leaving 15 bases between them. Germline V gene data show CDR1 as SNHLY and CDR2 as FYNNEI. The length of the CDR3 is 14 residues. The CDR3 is CASSPRLVTETQYF. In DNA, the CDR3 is TGTGCCAGCAGTCCCAGACTAGTCACGGAGACCCAGTACTTC.

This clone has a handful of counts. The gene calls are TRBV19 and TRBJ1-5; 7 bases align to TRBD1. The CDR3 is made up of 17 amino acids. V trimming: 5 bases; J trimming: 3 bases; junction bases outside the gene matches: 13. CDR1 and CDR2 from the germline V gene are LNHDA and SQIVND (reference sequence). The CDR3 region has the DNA TGTGCCAGTAGTGCTCGGACAGGATTCTCATTCAATCAGCCCCAGCATTTT. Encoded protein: CASSARTGFSFNQPQHF. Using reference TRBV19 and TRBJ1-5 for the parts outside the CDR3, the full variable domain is DGGITQSPKYLFRKEGQNVTLSCEQNLNHDAMYWYRQDPGQGLRLIYYSQIVNDFQKGDIAEGYSVSREKKESFPLTVTSAQKNPTAFYLCASSARTGFSFNQPQHFGDGTRLSIL.

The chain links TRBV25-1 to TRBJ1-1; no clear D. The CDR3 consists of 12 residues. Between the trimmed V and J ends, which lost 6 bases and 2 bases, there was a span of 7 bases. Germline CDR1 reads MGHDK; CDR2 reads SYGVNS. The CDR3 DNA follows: TGTGCCAGCAGAGCCCTCAACACTGAAGCTTTCTTT. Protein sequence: CASRALNTEAFF. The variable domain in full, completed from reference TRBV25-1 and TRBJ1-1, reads EADIYQTPRYLVIGTGKKITLECSQTMGHDKMYWYQQDPGMELHLIHYSYGVNSTEKGDLSSESTVSRIRTEHFPLTLESARPSHTSQYLCASRALNTEAFFGQGTRLTVV.

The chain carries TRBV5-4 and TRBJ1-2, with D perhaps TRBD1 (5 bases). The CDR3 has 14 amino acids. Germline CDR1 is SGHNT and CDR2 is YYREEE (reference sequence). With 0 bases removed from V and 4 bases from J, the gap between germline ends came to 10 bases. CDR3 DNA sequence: TGTGCCAGCAGCTTGGCCGGAGGGACCTATGGCTACACCTTC. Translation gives CASSLAGGTYGYTF.

CDR3 in DNA: TGTGCCTGGAGTGGGTTGACAGCCGACCCTGAAAAACTGTTTTTT. Translating it yields CAWSGLTADPEKLFF. The genes are TRBV30 and TRBJ1-4; a possible D gene is TRBD1 (5 bases). Between the trimmed V and J ends, which lost 1 base and 7 bases, there was a span of 16 bases. The V gene's germline CDR1 is GTSNPN and CDR2 SVGIG (reference sequence). There are 15 residues in the CDR3.

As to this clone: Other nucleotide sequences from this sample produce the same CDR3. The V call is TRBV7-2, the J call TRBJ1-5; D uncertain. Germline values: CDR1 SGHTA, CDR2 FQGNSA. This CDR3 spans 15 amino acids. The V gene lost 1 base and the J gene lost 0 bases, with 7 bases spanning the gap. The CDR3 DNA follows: TGTGCCAGCAGCTTAGGTTCAGTTAGCAATCAGCCCCAGCATTTT. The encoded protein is CASSLGSVSNQPQHF.

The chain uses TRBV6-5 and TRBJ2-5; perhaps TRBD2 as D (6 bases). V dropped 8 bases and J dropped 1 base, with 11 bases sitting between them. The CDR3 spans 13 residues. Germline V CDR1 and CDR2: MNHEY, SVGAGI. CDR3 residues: CASRRGLQETQYF. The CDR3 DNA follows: TGTGCCAGCCGGCGGGGCCTCCAAGAGACCCAGTACTTC.

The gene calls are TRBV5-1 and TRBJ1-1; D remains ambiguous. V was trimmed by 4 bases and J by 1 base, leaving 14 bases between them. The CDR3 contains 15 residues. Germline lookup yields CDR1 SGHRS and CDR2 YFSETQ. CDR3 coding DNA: TGCGCCAGCAGCGGACTAATAGGTGGGAACACTGAAGCTTTCTTT. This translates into CASSGLIGGNTEAFF.

DNA for the CDR3: TGTGCCAGCAGCCTCGGACAGCGATATGGCTACACCTTC. Translation gives CASSLGQRYGYTF. The rearrangement joins TRBV9 to TRBJ1-2; a weak D match, TRBD1 (6 bases). Germline V gene sequence: CDR1 SGDLS, CDR2 YYNGEE. CDR3 length: 13 residues. V was cut by 4 bases and J by 5 bases, with 12 bases left in between.

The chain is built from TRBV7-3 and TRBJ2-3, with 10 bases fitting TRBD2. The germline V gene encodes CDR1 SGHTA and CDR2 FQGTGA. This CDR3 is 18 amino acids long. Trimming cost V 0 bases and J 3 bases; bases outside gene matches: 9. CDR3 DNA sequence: TGTGCCAGCAGCTTAACCCCACTGGCTAGCGGGAGTACAGATACGCAGTATTTT. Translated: CASSLTPLASGSTDTQYF.

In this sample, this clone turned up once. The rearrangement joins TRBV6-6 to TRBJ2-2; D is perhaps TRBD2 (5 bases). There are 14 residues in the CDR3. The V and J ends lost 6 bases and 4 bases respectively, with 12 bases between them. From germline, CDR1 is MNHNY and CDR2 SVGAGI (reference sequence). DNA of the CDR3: TGTGCCAGCAGATTTACTAGATTCACCGGGGAGCTGTTTTTT. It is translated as CASRFTRFTGELFF.

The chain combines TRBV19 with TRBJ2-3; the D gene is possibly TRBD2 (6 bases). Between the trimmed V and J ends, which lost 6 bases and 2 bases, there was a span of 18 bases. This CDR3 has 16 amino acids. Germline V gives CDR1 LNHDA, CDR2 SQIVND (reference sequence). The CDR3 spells CASRDSLRRDTDTQYF. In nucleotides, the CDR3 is TGTGCCAGTAGAGATTCTCTTAGGAGGGACACAGATACGCAGTATTTT.

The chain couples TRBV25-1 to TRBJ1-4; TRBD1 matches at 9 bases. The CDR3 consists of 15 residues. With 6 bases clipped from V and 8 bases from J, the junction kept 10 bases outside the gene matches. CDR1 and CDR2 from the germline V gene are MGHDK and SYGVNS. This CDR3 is CASSLGDRAREKLFF. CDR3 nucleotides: TGTGCCAGCAGCTTAGGGGACAGGGCGAGGGAAAAACTGTTTTTT.

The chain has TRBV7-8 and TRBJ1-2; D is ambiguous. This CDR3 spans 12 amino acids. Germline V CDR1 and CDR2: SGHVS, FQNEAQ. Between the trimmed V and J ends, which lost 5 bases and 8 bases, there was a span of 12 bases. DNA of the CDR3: TGTGCCAGCAGCCCAGCATTAGTGGGCTACACCTTC. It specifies CASSPALVGYTF.

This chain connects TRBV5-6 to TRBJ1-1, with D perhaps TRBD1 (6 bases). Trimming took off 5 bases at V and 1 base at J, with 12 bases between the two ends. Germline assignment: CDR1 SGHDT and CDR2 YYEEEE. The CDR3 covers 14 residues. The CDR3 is CASRPRGTNTEAFF. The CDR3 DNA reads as TGTGCCAGCAGGCCGAGGGGGACGAACACTGAAGCTTTCTTT.

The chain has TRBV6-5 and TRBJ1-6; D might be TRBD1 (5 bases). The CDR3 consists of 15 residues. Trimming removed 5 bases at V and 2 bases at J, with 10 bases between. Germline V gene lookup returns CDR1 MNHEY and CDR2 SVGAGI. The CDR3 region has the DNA TGTGCCAGCAGTACCGGGACTACCTATAATTCACCCCTCCACTTT. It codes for CASSTGTTYNSPLHF.

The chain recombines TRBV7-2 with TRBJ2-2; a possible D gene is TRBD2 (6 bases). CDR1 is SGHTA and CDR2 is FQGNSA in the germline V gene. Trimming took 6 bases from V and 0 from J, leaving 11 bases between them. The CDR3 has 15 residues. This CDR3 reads CASRGGAANTGELFF. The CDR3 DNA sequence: TGTGCCAGCAGAGGCGGGGCCGCGAACACCGGGGAGCTGTTTTTT.

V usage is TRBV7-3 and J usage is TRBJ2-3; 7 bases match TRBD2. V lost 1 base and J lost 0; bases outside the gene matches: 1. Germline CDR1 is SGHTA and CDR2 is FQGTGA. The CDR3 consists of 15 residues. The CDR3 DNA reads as TGTGCCAGCAGCTTAAGGCGGGGGAGCACAGATACGCAGTATTTT. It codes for CASSLRRGSTDTQYF. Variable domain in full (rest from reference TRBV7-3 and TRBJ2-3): GAGVSQTPSNKVTEKGKYVELRCDPISGHTALYWYRQSLGQGPEFLIYFQGTGAADDSGLPNDRFFAVRPEGSVSTLKIQRTERGDSAVYLCASSLRRGSTDTQYFGPGTRLTVL.

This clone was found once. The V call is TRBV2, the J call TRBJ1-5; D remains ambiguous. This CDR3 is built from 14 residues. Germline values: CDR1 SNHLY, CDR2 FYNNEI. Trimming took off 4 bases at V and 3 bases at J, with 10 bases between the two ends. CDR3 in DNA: TGTGCCAGCAGTGGTTGGGCTAACAATCAGCCCCAGCATTTT. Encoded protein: CASSGWANNQPQHF.

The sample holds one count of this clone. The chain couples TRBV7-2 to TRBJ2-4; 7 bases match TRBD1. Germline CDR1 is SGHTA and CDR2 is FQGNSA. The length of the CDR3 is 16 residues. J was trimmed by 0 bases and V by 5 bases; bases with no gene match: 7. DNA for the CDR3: TGTGCCAGCAGCGAACAGGGGACCCTAGCCAAAAACATTCAGTACTTC. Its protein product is CASSEQGTLAKNIQYF.

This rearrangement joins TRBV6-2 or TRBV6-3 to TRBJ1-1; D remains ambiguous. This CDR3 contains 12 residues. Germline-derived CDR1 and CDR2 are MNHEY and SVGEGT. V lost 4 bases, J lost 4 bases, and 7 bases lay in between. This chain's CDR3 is CASSSQVTEAFF. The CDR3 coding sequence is TGTGCCAGCAGTTCCCAGGTCACTGAAGCTTTCTTT.

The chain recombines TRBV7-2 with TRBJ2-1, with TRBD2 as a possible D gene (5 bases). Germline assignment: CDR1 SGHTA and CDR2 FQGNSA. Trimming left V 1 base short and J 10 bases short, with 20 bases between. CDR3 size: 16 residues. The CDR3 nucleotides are TGTGCCAGCAGCTTAGGACGATCGAGGTCAAGACTAGAGCAGTTCTTC. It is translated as CASSLGRSRSRLEQFF. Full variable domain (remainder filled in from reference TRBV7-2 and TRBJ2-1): GAGVSQSPSNKVTEKGKDVELRCDPISGHTALYWYRQSLGQGLEFLIYFQGNSAPDKSGLPSDRFSAERTGGSVSTLTIQRTQQEDSAVYLCASSLGRSRSRLEQFFGPGTRLTVL.

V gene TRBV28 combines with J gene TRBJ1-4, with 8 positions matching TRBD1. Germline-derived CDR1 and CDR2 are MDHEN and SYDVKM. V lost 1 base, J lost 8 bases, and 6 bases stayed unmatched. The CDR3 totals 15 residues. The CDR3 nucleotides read TGTGCCAGCAGTTTATCGACAGGGGTTATCGAAAAACTGTTTTTT. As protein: CASSLSTGVIEKLFF.